This T cell receptor (beta chain) was documented in a study of CD8 T cells in ankylosing spondylitis. Study results and limitations: CD8+ by phenotype, disease-linked clones were relatively rare in peripheral blood. Blood from ankylosing spondylitis patients appeared to carry a characteristic roughly 8-variant TCR beta motif. Disease-linked clones were reportedly significantly enriched in matched ankylosing spondylitis synovial fluid. In synovial fluid and blood from reactive arthritis, some motif variants were previously reported.

As the method for making TCR beta libraries, quantitative 5'-RACE with molecular barcodes was used. MiXCR, run by TCRdb on the 5' RACE reads, gives a single entry per CDR3 protein. The sample holds about 390,000 distinct CDR3 sequences; around 22% are singletons and the top ten take roughly 16%. This clonotype was seen more than once but under ten times. The antigen is undetermined. Germline-derived CDR1 and CDR2 are MNHEY and SVGEGT. J gave up 9 bases and V 4 bases, and 8 bases lay outside the gene matches. This CDR3 is 13 amino acids long. The chain couples TRBV6-2 or TRBV6-3 to TRBJ2-7; 8 bases match TRBD2. The source material was blood, either unsorted or a sorted T cell fraction (not recorded which). The sequence derives from a male donor with ankylosing spondylitis. In nucleotides, the CDR3 is TGTGCCAGCAGTTTCGCCGGGAGGGCAGGGCAGTACTTC. The encoded protein is CASSFAGRAGQYF.